These 7 T cell receptor beta chains originate from one sample sequenced in a study of blood T cell repertoires in COVID-19. Sequenced by immunoSEQ multiplex PCR; TCRdb stores in-frame clones only, minus some. The table has around 300,000 clones, approximately 88% seen once. The sequencing sample was made of peripheral blood. Source of these receptors: a young woman with COVID-19, enrolled during active disease.

The chain is built from TRBV2 and TRBJ2-3, with 7 positions matching TRBD1. Trimming removed 9 bases from V and 1 base from J; junction bases left unmatched: 10. The CDR3 extends over 15 amino acids. The germline gives CDR1 SNHLY, CDR2 FYNNEI. The CDR3 coding sequence is TGTGCCAGTAAGGACAGGCCCCGGGGCACAGATACGCAGTATTTT. It translates to CASKDRPRGTDTQYF.

The CDR3 here is CASSETRLKEQYF. DNA of the CDR3: TGTGCCAGCAGTGAAACCCGCCTAAAGGAGCAGTACTTC. V is TRBV6-1 and J is TRBJ2-7; D not certain. Germline V lookup: CDR1 MNHNS, CDR2 SASEGT. V lost 2 bases and J 7 bases, leaving 12 bases between the germline ends. This CDR3 is built from 13 residues.

The rearrangement links TRBV6-5 to TRBJ2-2; D uncertain. Deletions cut 6 bases from V and 7 bases from J, with 12 bases between. CDR1 MNHEY and CDR2 SVGAGI come from the germline V gene. This CDR3 is 13 amino acids long. The CDR3, as DNA: TGTGCCAGCAGCCCCGGAGTGCACGGGGAGCTGTTTTTT. Residues: CASSPGVHGELFF.

The chain employs TRBV2 and TRBJ1-2; 10 bases are shared with TRBD1. V trimming: 6 bases; J trimming: 6 bases; junction bases outside the gene matches: 7. Germline V lookup: CDR1 SNHLY, CDR2 FYNNEI. The length of the CDR3 is 14 residues. CDR3 sequence reads: CASRGDRGRDGYTF. The CDR3 DNA reads TGTGCCAGCAGAGGAGACAGGGGGCGGGATGGCTACACCTTC.

This sequence joins TRBV6-4 and TRBJ1-1; D gene ambiguous. V was clipped by 0 bases and J by 4 bases, with 15 bases between them. The CDR3 sequence is 16 residues long. Germline CDR1 and CDR2: MRHNA and SNTAGT. CDR3 protein: CASSDSPGYSITEAFF. The CDR3 nucleotides read TGTGCCAGCAGTGACTCGCCCGGGTACTCGATCACTGAAGCTTTCTTT.

The V gene is TRBV4-1, the J gene TRBJ2-7; 8 positions match TRBD1. The germline gives CDR1 MGHRA, CDR2 YSYEKL. After removal of 4 bases from V and 0 bases from J, the junction contained 2 bases not matched to a gene. The CDR3 sequence is 14 residues long. The chain's CDR3 is CASSLGTGSYEQYV. In DNA form, the CDR3 reads TGCGCCAGCAGCCTTGGGACAGGCTCCTACGAGCAGTACGTC.

The V call is TRBV19, the J call TRBJ2-3; D is perhaps TRBD1 (6 bases). CDR1 is LNHDA, CDR2 SQIVND, per germline (reference sequence). V gave up 4 bases and J gave up 1 base, with 6 bases separating them. The CDR3 sequence is 13 residues long. As DNA, the CDR3 is TGTGCCAGTAGTAACAGGGGCACAGATACGCAGTATTTT. It translates to CASSNRGTDTQYF.